These T cell receptor beta chains were read from a single sample in a study of blood T cell repertoires in COVID-19. This table comes from immunoSEQ multiplex PCR, and its TCRdb copy is limited to in-frame clones, with some not included. The sample includes around 190,000 clones, roughly four fifths of them seen just once. Sequencing was performed on peripheral blood. The receptors shown here come from a woman in her forties with COVID-19, enrolled during active disease. CDR3s include the opening cysteine and the closing phenylalanine or tryptophan. The D gene is left open where the match is weak. Rows may omit the clone size; those that give it use once, few, many or a size class.

CDR3 length | J gene | clone size | V gene | D gene | CDR3 protein | CDR3 DNA
15 | TRBJ1-1 | - | TRBV18 | - | CASSARSQLNTEAFF | TGTGCCAGCTCAGCAAGGTCACAGCTAAACACTGAAGCTTTCTTT
15 | TRBJ2-1 | - | TRBV24-1 | - | CATSDPRGSYNEQFF | TGTGCCACCAGTGATCCCCGGGGATCCTACAATGAGCAGTTCTTC
13 | TRBJ1-2 | - | TRBV6-5 | TRBD1 | CASRTGQGHGYTF | TGTGCCAGCAGGACGGGACAGGGACACGGCTACACCTTC
15 | TRBJ1-2 | - | TRBV3-1/TRBV3-2 | - | CASSTSGGARHGYTF | TGTGCCAGCAGTACCAGCGGGGGCGCAAGGCATGGCTACACCTTC
16 | TRBJ2-1 | few | TRBV3-1/TRBV3-2 | TRBD2 | CASSHGYGTSGIEQFF | TGTGCCAGCAGCCATGGTTACGGGACTAGCGGGATCGAGCAGTTCTTC
14 | TRBJ2-2 | - | TRBV11-2 | TRBD1 | CASSPRGRGGELFF | TGTGCCAGCAGCCCCAGGGGGCGAGGGGGGGAGCTGTTTTTT
16 | TRBJ2-7 | - | TRBV11-2 | TRBD2 | CASSPLGSGSIYEQYF | TGTGCCAGCAGCCCCCTGGGGAGCGGGAGTATATACGAGCAGTACTTC
16 | TRBJ2-6 | - | TRBV24-1 | - | CATSDLSGVGANVLTF | TGTGCCACCAGTGATTTATCCGGGGTGGGGGCCAACGTCCTGACTTTC
15 | TRBJ2-2 | - | TRBV30 | - | CAWSHGYQNTGELFF | TGTGCCTGGAGTCACGGGTATCAGAACACCGGGGAGCTGTTTTTT
15 | TRBJ2-1 | - | TRBV2 | - | CASRIEGDSYNEQFF | TGTGCCAGCAGAATCGAGGGGGACTCCTACAATGAGCAGTTCTTC
12 | TRBJ1-5 | few | TRBV5-3 | - | CARSLGDQPQHF | TGTGCCAGAAGCCTCGGGGATCAGCCCCAGCATTTT
15 | TRBJ2-2 | - | TRBV19 | - | CASSPTVASNGELFF | TGTGCCAGTAGCCCAACCGTGGCTAGTAACGGGGAGCTGTTTTTT
13 | TRBJ1-2 | - | TRBV6-2/TRBV6-3 | - | CASSRDKNYGYTF | TGTGCCAGCAGTCGAGACAAGAACTATGGCTACACCTTC
15 | TRBJ2-4 | - | TRBV5-1 | TRBD1 | CASSTGGWAKNIQYF | TGCGCCAGCAGCACAGGGGGCTGGGCCAAAAACATTCAGTACTTC
15 | TRBJ2-1 | - | TRBV10-1 | TRBD2 | CASSVKAGGYNEQFF | TGCGCCAGCAGTGTTAAGGCGGGGGGGTACAATGAGCAGTTCTTC
15 | TRBJ1-2 | - | TRBV5-4 | TRBD1 | CASSSGQGANYGYTF | TGTGCCAGCAGCTCGGGACAGGGGGCTAACTATGGCTACACCTTC
15 | TRBJ2-1 | - | TRBV30 | - | CAWTRGPGSYNEQFF | TGTGCCTGGACGCGGGGGCCGGGATCCTACAATGAGCAGTTCTTC
15 | TRBJ2-2 | - | TRBV6-5 | TRBD1 | CASKGADSNTGELFF | TGTGCCAGCAAGGGGGCGGACTCGAACACCGGGGAGCTGTTTTTT
14 | TRBJ1-3 | - | TRBV19 | - | CASTTGGLGNTIYF | TGTGCCAGTACCACGGGGGGTCTTGGAAACACCATATATTTT
15 | TRBJ2-1 | - | TRBV2 | TRBD2 | CASNGLAGEHNEQFF | TGTGCCAGCAATGGACTAGCGGGGGAACACAATGAGCAGTTCTTC
18 | TRBJ2-7 | - | TRBV5-6 | TRBD2 | CASSSGPGRRESSYEQYF | TGTGCCAGCAGCTCCGGACCCGGGAGGCGGGAATCCTCCTACGAGCAGTACTTC
14 | TRBJ2-5 | - | TRBV6-2/TRBV6-3 | TRBD2 | CASSYWGEGETQYF | TGTGCCAGCAGTTACTGGGGGGAGGGAGAGACCCAGTACTTC
14 | TRBJ1-1 | - | TRBV3-1/TRBV3-2 | - | CASSRSDGRAEAFF | TGTGCCAGCAGCCGCTCCGACGGCCGGGCTGAAGCTTTCTTT
19 | TRBJ1-2 | once | TRBV10-3 | TRBD1 | CAISESTRTSLTGNYGYTF | TGTGCCATCAGTGAAAGTACCCGAACCTCGTTGACAGGGAACTATGGCTACACCTTC
16 | TRBJ2-3 | - | TRBV6-4 | TRBD2 | CASSQEGLGALDTQYF | TGTGCCAGCAGCCAGGAGGGACTAGGGGCTTTAGATACGCAGTATTTT
15 | TRBJ1-2 | - | TRBV19 | - | CASSMTRSSDYGYTF | TGTGCCAGTAGTATGACACGAAGTTCTGACTATGGCTACACCTTC
12 | TRBJ2-1 | - | TRBV15 | - | CATSSSYNEQFF | TGTGCCACCAGCAGTAGTTACAATGAGCAGTTCTTC
21 | TRBJ2-1 | few | TRBV24-1 | TRBD1 | CATRGQRVGTGDLNSYNEQFF | TGTGCCACCAGAGGTCAGCGTGTGGGGACAGGAGACCTAAACTCCTACAATGAGCAGTTCTTC
13 | TRBJ2-2 | - | TRBV5-4 | - | CASSLGESGELFF | TGTGCCAGCAGCTTGGGGGAGTCCGGGGAGCTGTTTTTT
15 | TRBJ2-4 | - | TRBV30 | - | CASQRQGLAKNIQYF | TGTGCCTCTCAACGACAGGGACTAGCCAAAAACATTCAGTACTTC
14 | TRBJ2-5 | - | TRBV5-4 | TRBD2 | CASSLAGGQETQYF | TGTGCCAGCAGCTTAGCGGGGGGGCAAGAGACCCAGTACTTC
15 | TRBJ1-5 | - | TRBV6-1 | - | CASSEAAPGDRPQHF | TGTGCCAGCAGTGAAGCGGCCCCAGGGGACCGGCCCCAGCATTTT
15 | TRBJ1-5 | - | TRBV13 | - | CASSLGAGGNQPQHF | TGTGCCAGCAGCTTAGGTGCGGGGGGCAATCAGCCCCAGCATTTT
15 | TRBJ1-2 | - | TRBV11-1 | - | CASSRGRTANYGYTF | TGTGCCAGCAGCCGAGGTCGGACAGCTAACTATGGCTACACCTTC
12 | TRBJ2-3 | - | TRBV5-8 | - | CASSPHLDTQYF | TGTGCCAGCAGCCCACACCTGGATACGCAGTATTTT
13 | TRBJ1-3 | - | TRBV24-1 | TRBD1 | CATSDATGDALYF | TGTGCCACCAGTGACGCTACAGGGGACGCCTTATATTTT
12 | TRBJ2-7 | - | TRBV28 | - | CASSKLPYEQYF | TGTGCCAGCAGCAAACTCCCCTACGAGCAGTACTTC
14 | TRBJ1-2 | - | TRBV7-9 | - | CASSLGGRAYGYTF | TGTGCCAGCAGCTTAGGTGGCAGGGCATATGGCTACACCTTC
14 | TRBJ2-1 | once | TRBV29-1 | TRBD2 | CSVALAGVTGEQFF | TGCAGCGTGGCGCTAGCGGGAGTTACTGGTGAGCAGTTCTTC
15 | TRBJ2-3 | - | TRBV6-4 | TRBD2 | CASSRAGGWSDTQYF | TGTGCCAGCAGTAGGGCGGGAGGATGGTCAGATACGCAGTATTTT
14 | TRBJ1-6 | - | TRBV7-9 | - | CASTQGTIRSPLHF | TGTGCCAGCACCCAGGGGACAATCCGATCACCCCTCCACTTT
14 | TRBJ2-2 | few | TRBV7-9 | - | CASRISVDTGELFF | TGTGCCAGCAGAATTAGCGTAGACACCGGGGAGCTGTTTTTT
14 | TRBJ1-5 | few | TRBV7-2 | TRBD1 | CASSQTGGLQPQHF | TGTGCCAGCAGCCAGACAGGGGGTCTCCAGCCCCAGCATTTT
14 | TRBJ1-6 | - | TRBV6-5 | TRBD1 | CASSSDRGLSPLHF | TGTGCCAGCAGTTCAGACAGGGGGTTGTCACCCCTCCACTTT
18 | TRBJ2-3 | few | TRBV7-5 | - | CVRSLYPFERGCRDTQYF | TGTGTCAGAAGCTTATACCCATTTGAGCGGGGGTGTAGGGATACGCAGTATTTT
16 | TRBJ2-3 | - | TRBV5-4 | TRBD2 | CASSPTSGGALDTQYF | TGTGCCAGCAGCCCTACTAGCGGGGGGGCCCTGGATACGCAGTATTTT
15 | TRBJ2-3 | - | TRBV7-9 | - | CASSPILGDTDTQYF | TGTGCCAGCAGCCCAATTTTAGGAGACACAGATACGCAGTATTTT
14 | TRBJ1-5 | - | TRBV27 | - | CASSLVGATQPQHF | TGTGCCAGCAGTTTAGTGGGGGCTACTCAGCCCCAGCATTTT
11 | TRBJ2-1 | - | TRBV20-1 | - | CSGGPGNEQFF | TGCAGTGGAGGGCCGGGTAATGAGCAGTTCTTC
17 | TRBJ1-1 | many | TRBV6-1 | - | CASSDPGAGRVNTEAFF | TGTGCCAGCAGTGACCCCGGGGCAGGGAGGGTTAACACTGAAGCTTTCTTT
15 | TRBJ2-5 | - | TRBV18 | TRBD1 | CASSPGTGAQETQYF | TGTGCCAGCTCACCAGGGACAGGGGCACAAGAGACCCAGTACTTC
14 | TRBJ1-6 | - | TRBV27 | - | CASRSPGHLSPLHF | TGTGCCAGCAGATCTCCGGGACATCTTTCACCCCTCCACTTT
17 | TRBJ2-2 | - | TRBV7-6 | TRBD1 | CASSLESGTGMIGELFF | TGTGCCAGCAGCTTAGAATCCGGGACAGGGATGATCGGGGAGCTGTTTTTT
16 | TRBJ2-3 | - | TRBV27 | TRBD2 | CASSSQRAGGTDTQYF | TGTGCCAGCAGTTCCCAGAGAGCGGGGGGCACAGATACGCAGTATTTT
13 | TRBJ2-7 | - | TRBV18 | TRBD2 | CASSLGLAGEQYF | TGTGCCAGCTCACTTGGACTAGCGGGAGAACAGTACTTC
21 | TRBJ1-5 | few | TRBV30 | - | CAWSPPHYPPNRVRENQPQHF | TGTGCCTGGAGTCCACCCCACTACCCCCCCAACAGGGTGAGAGAAAATCAGCCCCAGCATTTT
16 | TRBJ2-5 | - | TRBV19 | TRBD2 | CASRTIAGVNQETQYF | TGTGCCAGTAGAACAATAGCGGGAGTGAACCAAGAGACCCAGTACTTC
19 | TRBJ2-1 | - | TRBV5-1 | TRBD2 | CASSSGLAGGGVSYNEQFF | TGCGCCAGCAGCTCGGGACTAGCGGGAGGAGGGGTGTCCTACAATGAGCAGTTCTTC
15 | TRBJ1-5 | - | TRBV7-6 | TRBD1 | CASSLEQGPIQPQHF | TGTGCCAGCAGCTTAGAACAGGGGCCGATTCAGCCCCAGCATTTT